This T cell receptor (beta chain) was identified during a study of blood T cell repertoires in COVID-19. For the study at large: Both acute and convalescent COVID-19 samples were obtained from the United States, Italy and Spain. From T cells, B-cell-depleted T cells, or PBMCs came the material, which was cDNA or gDNA.

Trimming at V came to 4 bases and at J to 13 bases, leaving 8 bases not matched to a gene. CDR3 length equals 14 residues. Germline CDR1 and CDR2: KGHDR and SFDVKD. In the study's own analysis: Estimated nucleated cell counts came from reference gene primer amplification. This table comes from immunoSEQ multiplex PCR, and its TCRdb copy is limited to in-frame clones, with some not included. V, J and clone size are taken as reported in that table, and D and trimming were inferred from the DNA itself. The sample has about 90,000 clones; roughly 90% are singletons. The V gene is TRBV24-1, the J gene TRBJ2-1, with TRBD1 matching 11 bases. This sequence was found in a woman in her 70s with acute or convalescent COVID-19. Material: peripheral blood. The CDR3 region has the DNA TGTGCCACCAGTGACCCCCCTGGACAGGGGGCTCAGTTCTTC. Its protein product is CATSDPPGQGAQFF.